This T cell receptor beta chain stems from a study of T cell responses to AZD1222 COVID-19 vaccine. Germline values: CDR1 SGHDN, CDR2 FVKESK. This CDR3 is 14 amino acids long. Between the trimmed V and J ends, which lost 3 bases and 1 base, there was a span of 8 bases. The method was immunoSEQ multiplex PCR; TCRdb's version includes in-frame clones alone and lacks a portion of them. The data show about 150,000 clones, approximately 90% seen once. The sample here was peripheral blood, taken on day 0 of AZD1222 vaccination. The rearrangement uses TRBV14 and TRBJ2-3; D is unclear. The origin of this receptor is an adult in good health. The CDR3 protein is CASSQGSGTDTQYF. The CDR3 DNA reads TGTGCCAGCAGCCAGGGGTCTGGCACAGATACGCAGTATTTT.